This T cell receptor (beta chain) came from a study of T-cell reconstitution after alpha-beta-depleted transplantation in children. The CDR3 has 13 residues. V was trimmed by 3 bases and J by 2 bases, leaving 7 bases between them. Study-level results: Reported findings indicate that, about two months after transplant, alpha-beta T cells came from several hundred expanded clones, which were derived from non-depleted graft cells.

The TCRbeta library was prepared with unique molecular identifiers. MiXCR, run by TCRdb on the PCR reads, gives a single entry per CDR3 protein. The repertoire holds approximately 79,000 distinct CDR3 sequences, with around 18% as singletons. Of note for this clonotype: Its matching antigen is unknown.

V is TRBV12-3 or TRBV12-4 and J is TRBJ2-5; D might be TRBD1 or TRBD2, each matching 5 bases. This material consisted of PBMCs, mostly from graft donor cells, taken 360 days after TCRalphabeta/CD19-depleted stem cell transplant. This receptor was obtained from a male patient aged 2 to 9 who had a stem cell transplant for acute lymphoblastic leukemia, so the T cells may come from the graft donor. The CDR3 DNA is TGTGCCAGCAGTTTTTGGGGGCAAGAGACCCAGTACTTC. This gives the protein CASSFWGQETQYF.